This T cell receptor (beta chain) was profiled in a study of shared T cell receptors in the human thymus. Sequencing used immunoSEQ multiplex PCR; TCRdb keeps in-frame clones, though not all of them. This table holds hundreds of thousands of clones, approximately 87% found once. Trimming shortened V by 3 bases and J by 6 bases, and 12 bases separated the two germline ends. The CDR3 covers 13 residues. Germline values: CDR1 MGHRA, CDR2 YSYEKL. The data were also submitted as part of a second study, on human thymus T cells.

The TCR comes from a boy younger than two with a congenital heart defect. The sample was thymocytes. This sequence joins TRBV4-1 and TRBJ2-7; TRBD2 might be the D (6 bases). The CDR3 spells CASSHPGGIEQYF. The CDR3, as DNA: TGCGCCAGCAGCCACCCTGGGGGGATCGAGCAGTACTTC.